This record concerns one TCR beta chain sequence. This clonotype was recorded a few times. Its recognized antigen is unknown. The input lacks base qualities; no much larger clone sits a single base away. This specimen comes from a study of T cells in Graves' hyperthyroidism and ophthalmopathy (dated by TCRdb to about 2019). Concerning the study at large: Peripheral blood was collected at initial diagnosis, before any treatment. To identify distinguishing TCR V-J signatures, a discovery cohort of roughly 100 patients was used, comprising some 43 with Graves' ophthalmopathy and some 60 with stable Graves' hyperthyroidism. Whether ophthalmopathy could be predicted prospectively was tested in an independent validation cohort made up of about 20 hyperthyroidism patients plus 17 patients who later progressed to ophthalmopathy. The 75 to 100 discovery patients were randomly split 7:3 into training and test sets. Thyroid tissue and blood T-cell repertoires from about 6 Graves' hyperthyroidism patients were also compared in the study. After sampling, hyperthyroidism patients received methimazole starting at 30 mg daily, and ophthalmopathy patients received high-dose intravenous methylprednisolone. TCR Vbeta CDR3 sequencing of 135 peripheral blood samples (fewer than 45 ophthalmopathy, about 80 hyperthyroidism and around 17 progressor patients) is reported in the paper. General study outcomes and caveats: In cross-validation, a model built on a 13 V-J signature told ophthalmopathy apart from stable hyperthyroidism with over 85% sensitivity and about 81% specificity, and in testing the same model reached 80%/75%. Sample size was not statistically predetermined, and blinding of investigators to group allocation was not performed. Most expanded thyroid clonotypes (frequency above 0.001) were also detected in blood, suggesting blood repertoires may reflect thyroid immune responses. In validation, progression to ophthalmopathy was predicted by the model with roughly 71% sensitivity and about 72% specificity, a median of roughly 6 months before onset.

A patient counted as having stable Graves' hyperthyroidism if no progression to ophthalmopathy occurred over 18 months of follow-up. Hyperthyroidism patients were newly diagnosed, had a disease duration of under 2 months, and were aged 18 to 65 years. Any patient with an uncontrolled infection, another autoimmune disease, pregnancy or lactation was excluded. Diagnoses were based on clinical symptoms, serum thyroxine and TRAb, thyroid ultrasound and orbital computed tomography. PBMCs were separated from roughly 9.6 ml of fresh peripheral blood using Ficoll-Paque density gradient centrifugation. Total RNA was extracted with Trizol reagent, and quality was checked on an Agilent 2100 Bioanalyzer. Amplification of TCR beta CDR3 regions was carried out from RNA transcripts. The TCR CDR3 was subjected to a first round of RT-PCR using the HTBI primer set and the Qiagen OneStep RT-PCR kit. Libraries were constructed in a second round of multiplex PCR, after which size selection and purification were performed. The libraries were sequenced on an Illumina HiSeq2000 using paired-end 100 bp reads. The authors processed their data as follows. SOAPnuke was used to process the raw data, removing reads that contained adapters or uncalled bases, had a mean Phred below 15, or lacked an exact match to the constant primer or identifier. High-quality paired reads were merged using COPE v1.2.5, and each unique nucleotide sequence was defined as a clonotype. MiTCR v1.1 was used to align the clonotypes against IMGT TRBV, TRBD and TRBJ reference segments. Analysis was restricted to V-J combinations with a frequency above 0.0001, which covered 99% to 99.2% of repertoires. The TCS score was defined as F50 (clonal expansion) divided by E x V (chaos), with BLOSUM62-based TCRdist calculated between CDR3 peptides within each V-J. Welch's t-statistics and random forest reduced roughly 540 V-J features to 13, which were used in a naive Bayes classifier (R e1071). The Morisita-Horn index was used to measure how similar the thyroid and blood repertoires were. Using fastp at Q25 and MiXCR, TCRdb reprocessed the public reads and kept productive beta chains. Entries are consolidated by CDR3 protein sequence, retaining the most common genes and DNA. The V and J calls shown here were made by TCRdb, not taken from the authors' results. This sample has roughly 840,000 distinct CDR3 sequences in its table, and 38% of those were observed once. The ten biggest clones cover approximately 10% of the sample.

Deletion took 5 bases off V and 5 bases off J, with a span of 16 bases between the germline ends. CDR1 and CDR2 were assigned from the germline V gene as MNHEY and SVGAGI. Its CDR3 holds 15 amino acids, cysteine through phenylalanine. The entry retains the CDR3 DNA only, 45 bases that are in frame from base 1. Specimen: blood. In this chain, TRBV6-5 is recombined with TRBJ1-5; TRBD1 might be the D gene, on 6 matching bases. The sequence was obtained from a man between 18 and 29 years old with Graves' hyperthyroidism. In nucleotides, the sequence is TGTGCCAGCAGTCCTTCGTGGGGGGGCGATCAGCCCCAGCATTTT. This translates into CASSPSWGGDQPQHF.